This T cell receptor beta chain was documented in a study of T-cell memory formation after mild COVID-19. The study's findings and limits: Memory from before infection featured some responding clones, which suggests cross-reactive memory joined.

As to this clonotype: Its specificity is unknown.

The CDR3 runs to 12 residues. V was clipped by 6 bases and J by 2 bases, with 7 bases between them. CDR1 and CDR2 (germline): ENHRY, SYGVKD. 5'RACE with constant-segment primers yielded barcoded, UMI-tagged TCR alpha and TCR beta cDNA libraries. TCRdb re-called the 5' RACE reads with MiXCR, one entry per CDR3 protein. Among fewer than 250,000 distinct CDR3 sequences listed, 15% were seen once. This TCR was sampled from an adult woman who had mild COVID-19 (a few samples of this study predate the infection). Cell type and time point are not known. Sequenced sample: PBMCs or a T cell subset sorted from them (not recorded which). This chain joins TRBV10-3 and TRBJ2-5; D gene uncertain. The CDR3 region has the DNA TGTGCCATCAGGTCGGGTCAAGAGACCCAGTACTTC. Its translation: CAIRSGQETQYF.